The sample holds a few counts of the clone carrying this T cell receptor beta chain. Its antigen is not known. The sample is drawn from a study of blood T cells in healthy people across ages. It was with a sample-barcoded 5' primer and a J-beta primer mix that a second PCR of about 6 to 12 cycles was run. A single record per CDR3 protein comes from TCRdb applying MiXCR to the 5' RACE reads. The repertoire holds 710,000 or so distinct CDR3 sequences, with over 20% as singletons. Trimming at V came to 0 bases and at J to 2 bases, leaving 4 bases not matched to a gene. This CDR3 comprises 16 residues. The V gene's germline CDR1 is SGHAT and CDR2 FQNNGV. Findings of the study overall: While age rose, TCR beta diversity per million T cells dropped in a roughly linear way.

This receptor was identified in a man between 65 and 85 years old in good health. The chain has TRBV11-2 and TRBJ2-7, with TRBD2 matching over 10 bases. The source material was blood. The CDR3 nucleotides read TGTGCCAGCAGCTTAGATATAGCGGGGGGCGCCTACGAGCAGTACTTC. This translates into CASSLDIAGGAYEQYF. The complete variable domain, with remaining parts taken from reference TRBV11-2 and TRBJ2-7, reads EAGVAQSPRYKIIEKRQSVAFWCNPISGHATLYWYQQILGQGPKLLIQFQNNGVVDDSQLPKDRFSAERLKGVDSTLKIQPAKLEDSAVYLCASSLDIAGGAYEQYFGPGTRLTVT.